Shown below are 18 T cell receptor beta chains from a single sample sequenced in a study of blood T cells in healthy people across ages. The second PCR ran roughly 7 to 12 cycles with a sample-barcoded 5' primer and J-beta primers. One entry per CDR3 protein results from TCRdb running MiXCR on the 5' RACE reads. The data show about 800,000 distinct CDR3 sequences, with 20% to 25% seen just once and approximately 3.7% held by the top ten. This sample was also put to use in a study of T cells of mothers and their children.

Input material: blood. These receptors all stem from a boy between 5 and 17 years old in good health.

The chain uses TRBV12-3 or TRBV12-4 and TRBJ2-4; TRBD2 matches at 7 bases. The V and J ends lost 7 bases and 6 bases, in that order; junction bases with no gene match: 9. The CDR3 length is 14 residues. The CDR3 region is CASTLGGSRNIQYF. CDR3 DNA: TGTGCCAGCACCCTCGGGGGGTCGCGAAACATTCAGTACTTC.

This rearrangement joins TRBV29-1 to TRBJ2-3; D is undetermined. Trimming took off 5 bases at V and 3 bases at J, with 6 bases between the two ends. CDR3 length equals 11 residues. Germline V gene data show CDR1 as SQVTM and CDR2 as ANQGSEA. CDR3 sequence (DNA): TGCAGCGTTTCTAGGACAGATACGCAGTATTTT. Its translation: CSVSRTDTQYF.

This clonotype was observed a handful of times. The chain combines TRBV24-1 with TRBJ1-4, with D unclear. V shed 1 base and J shed 5 bases, with 10 bases lying between them. Germline values: CDR1 KGHDR, CDR2 SFDVKD. This CDR3 is 15 amino acids long. In DNA, the CDR3 is TGTGCCACCAGTGATTTTTACACCTTCAATGAAAAACTGTTTTTT. Translated, it gives CATSDFYTFNEKLFF.

The gene calls are TRBV12-3 or TRBV12-4 and TRBJ2-6; weak D call: TRBD1 (6 bases). Between the trimmed V and J ends, which lost 8 bases and 1 base, there was a span of 9 bases. There are 14 residues in the CDR3. The CDR3 DNA follows: TGTGCCAGCGTAACAGGGTCTGGGGCCAACGTCCTGACTTTC. Translated, it gives CASVTGSGANVLTF.

Only a few counts were recorded for this clonotype. This chain joins TRBV15 and TRBJ2-2, with 8 bases aligning to TRBD1. The CDR3 loop spans 17 amino acids. J gave up 6 bases and V 3 bases, and 12 bases lay outside the gene matches. Germline CDR1 LNHNV, CDR2 YYDKDF (reference sequence). Written as DNA, the CDR3 is TGTGCCACCAGCAGCTCCCGGGACAGGTTTGTCCCCGGGGAGCTGTTTTTT. Translation gives CATSSSRDRFVPGELFF.

The chain is built from TRBV5-6 and TRBJ1-6; D is undetermined. The CDR3 runs to 13 residues. Between the trimmed V and J ends, which lost 2 bases and 4 bases, there was a span of 4 bases. Germline V gives CDR1 SGHDT, CDR2 YYEEEE. The CDR3 region is CASSFPYNSPLHF. CDR3 nucleotide sequence: TGTGCCAGCAGCTTCCCTTATAATTCACCCCTCCACTTT.

This clonotype was seen a handful of times. The CDR3 coding sequence is TGTGCCAGCAGCTTAGAAGGGGGCCTAGCCTATGGCTACACCTTC. Translated, it gives CASSLEGGLAYGYTF. This chain links TRBV7-2 with TRBJ1-2; the match to TRBD1 covers 7 bases. Per germline, CDR1 SGHTA and CDR2 FQGNSA. This CDR3 is built from 15 residues. V was clipped by 1 base and J by 4 bases; unmatched bases: 6.

The chain recombines TRBV27 with TRBJ2-1, with 9 bases lining up with TRBD1. The end of the DNA is better explained by TRBJ2-7, so the J call may be wrong. The CDR3 runs 17 residues. Germline loops: CDR1 MNHEY, CDR2 SMNVEV (reference sequence). CDR3 residues: CASSSRQGGLNSYEQYF. The CDR3 DNA sequence: TGTGCCAGCAGTTCCCGACAGGGGGGATTGAACTCCTACGAGCAGTACTTC.

This clonotype has only a few counts. The chain links TRBV14 to TRBJ2-2; D unclear. Germline CDR1 is SGHDN and CDR2 is FVKESK. Trimming shortened V by 4 bases and J by 3 bases, and 15 bases separated the two germline ends. The CDR3 is 16 residues long. CDR3 coding DNA: TGTGCCAGCAGCCGCCGAGGATTTGAAGACACCGGGGAGCTGTTTTTT. It encodes CASSRRGFEDTGELFF.

This clonotype was seen only a few times. The J gene is TRBJ1-1, the V gene TRBV6-2 or TRBV6-3; 9 bases are shared with TRBD1. The V and J ends lost 1 base and 8 bases, in that order; junction bases with no gene match: 2. In germline, CDR1 is MNHEY, CDR2 SVGEGT. The CDR3 has 13 amino acids. This chain's CDR3 is CASSYWGQGEAFF. The DNA for the CDR3 is TGTGCCAGCAGTTACTGGGGACAGGGCGAAGCTTTCTTT.

This clonotype was picked up a small number of times. For the CDR3, the DNA is TGCGCCAGCAGCAACTGGTTGGACAGGGGGCTATGGGAGCAGTACTTC. It is translated as CASSNWLDRGLWEQYF. The V and J genes are TRBV5-1 and TRBJ2-7; 11 nucleotides agree with TRBD1. After removal of 4 bases from V and 7 bases from J, the junction contained 13 bases not matched to a gene. Germline V gene sequence: CDR1 SGHRS, CDR2 YFSETQ. The CDR3 is 16 residues long.

In its sample, this clonotype was seen a few times. V usage is TRBV9 and J usage is TRBJ1-2; D is undetermined. Trimming stripped 3 bases from V and 7 bases from J, with 13 bases between. This CDR3 region has 13 residues. The germline V gene has CDR1 SGDLS and CDR2 YYNGEE. The CDR3 reads CASSGRTFGGYTF. In nucleotides, the CDR3 is TGTGCCAGCAGCGGTAGGACTTTCGGTGGCTACACCTTC.

The chain links TRBV15 to TRBJ1-1; D unresolved. CDR1 is LNHNV, CDR2 YYDKDF, per germline (reference sequence). The CDR3 is made up of 13 amino acids. The ends were cut back, 4 bases at V and 6 bases at J, with 12 bases in the middle. The CDR3, as DNA: TGTGCCACCAGCACCCGTGGGAGGGCTGAAGCTTTCTTT. It yields the protein CATSTRGRAEAFF.

The sample holds a few counts of this clonotype. The rearrangement joins TRBV7-8 to TRBJ2-5; D is unclear. The J call may be in error: the DNA end matches TRBJ2-1 better. The CDR3 loop spans 15 amino acids. Germline loops: CDR1 SGHVS, CDR2 FQNEAQ. CDR3 DNA sequence: TGTGCCAGCAGCTTAGTGTTGGACCTCGGCCATGAGCAGTTCTTC. Protein: CASSLVLDLGHEQFF.

This clonotype was counted between two and nine times. The gene calls are TRBV20-1 and TRBJ2-5, with TRBD2 matching 8 bases. This CDR3 is built from 14 residues. CDR1 and CDR2 from the germline V gene are DFQATT and SNEGSKA (reference sequence). V lost 4 bases, J lost 5 bases, and 9 bases stayed unmatched. The CDR3 region has the DNA TGCAGTGCTACGCCCGGGAGGGGAGGGGAGACCCAGTACTTC. This gives the protein CSATPGRGGETQYF.

CDR3 sequence: CSAPLSGRSYNEQFF. Written as DNA, the CDR3 is TGCAGTGCACCGCTAAGCGGGAGGTCCTACAATGAGCAGTTCTTC. This chain connects TRBV20-1 to TRBJ2-1, with TRBD2 matching 9 bases. CDR3 length equals 15 residues. The germline V gene has CDR1 DFQATT and CDR2 SNEGSKA (reference sequence). The trim removed 6 bases at V and 1 base at J, leaving 7 bases unmatched.

The rearrangement joins TRBV20-1 to TRBJ2-7; 9 bases line up with TRBD1. Unmatched junction bases numbered 7, after V lost 5 bases and J lost 2 bases. This CDR3 is 14 amino acids long. Germline values: CDR1 DFQATT, CDR2 SNEGSKA (reference sequence). In nucleotides, the CDR3 is TGCAGTGCTCACCGGGACAGGGTGACCTACGAGCAGTACTTC. Residues: CSAHRDRVTYEQYF.

V usage is TRBV9 and J usage is TRBJ2-5; TRBD2 agrees at 12 bases. The DNA matches TRBJ2-1 better at its end, which makes the J call doubtful. The CDR3 is 16 amino acids. Germline lookup yields CDR1 SGDLS and CDR2 YYNGEE. The CDR3 DNA is TGTGCCAGCAGCGTATCGGGACTAGCGGGTCTCAATGAGCAGTTCTTC. Translated, it gives CASSVSGLAGLNEQFF.